The rows below give T cell receptor beta chains drawn from one sample of a study of beta chain features in type 1 diabetes. Sequencing was performed with immunoSEQ multiplex PCR; in TCRdb, only in-frame clones are kept and a portion is missing. Here the sample spans about 370,000 clones, roughly a tenth being singletons. Material: central memory CD4+ T cells from blood. These TCRs come from a man aged 30 to 39 with type 1 diabetes. The CDR3 runs from the conserved cysteine through the conserved F or W. A D gene is named only where the DNA matches it firmly. Where a row states a size, it is once, few, many or the class of an expanded clone; other rows omit it.

J: TRBJ2-1; V: TRBV29-1; D: -; size: many; DNA: TGCAGCGTTGAGGCCCTTGGGGGAGTTGGGAATGAGCAGTTCTTC; CDR3: CSVEALGGVGNEQFF
J: TRBJ2-7; V: TRBV9; D: -; size: few; DNA: TGTGCCAGCAGCGTAGGTTCCGCAGGGTCCTACGAGCAGTACTTC; CDR3: CASSVGSAGSYEQYF
J: TRBJ2-3; V: TRBV7-3; D: -; size: few; DNA: TGTGCCAGCAGCTTAACAAGAGGCGCAGATACGCAGTATTTT; CDR3: CASSLTRGADTQYF
J: TRBJ2-7; V: TRBV25-1; D: -; size: -; DNA: TGTGCCAGCAGCTGGATCCACGAGCAGTACTTC; CDR3: CASSWIHEQYF
J: TRBJ2-5; V: TRBV5-1; D: TRBD1; size: -; DNA: TGCGCCAGCAGCTTGGTACGACAGGGGGCCTCCGCGCCAGAGACCCAGTACTTC; CDR3: CASSLVRQGASAPETQYF
J: TRBJ2-7; V: TRBV7-9; D: -; size: -; DNA: TGTGCCAGCAGCTTATTCACAGTAGGGACCGAGCAGTACTTC; CDR3: CASSLFTVGTEQYF
J: TRBJ1-2; V: TRBV5-4; D: TRBD1; size: -; DNA: TGTGCCAGCAGCTTAAGTGCGGGACAGGGCACCTATGGCTACACCTTC; CDR3: CASSLSAGQGTYGYTF
J: TRBJ1-2; V: TRBV7-9; D: -; size: few; DNA: TGTGCCAGCAGCTCCCGTCGTTCCGGCTACACCTTC; CDR3: CASSSRRSGYTF
J: TRBJ2-7; V: TRBV6-5; D: -; size: few; DNA: TGTGCCAGCAGTTACTCGAGCGGAAACCCCTACGAGCAGTACTTC; CDR3: CASSYSSGNPYEQYF
J: TRBJ2-3; V: TRBV29-1; D: -; size: many; DNA: TGCAGCGTTGGTGGCGGATTTACAGATACGCAGTATTTT; CDR3: CSVGGGFTDTQYF
J: TRBJ1-2; V: TRBV5-1; D: TRBD1; size: -; DNA: TGCGCCAGCAGCCCCCAGGGACAGGGGGACTATGGCTACACCTTC; CDR3: CASSPQGQGDYGYTF
J: TRBJ2-7; V: TRBV5-1; D: -; size: -; DNA: TGTGCCAGCAGCTTGGTAGGACAAAACTACGAGCAGTACTTC; CDR3: CASSLVGQNYEQYF
J: TRBJ1-2; V: TRBV5-4; D: -; size: -; DNA: TGTGCCAGCAGCATAGAGGGGTGGGACTATGGCTACACCTTC; CDR3: CASSIEGWDYGYTF
J: TRBJ2-5; V: TRBV15; D: TRBD2; size: -; DNA: TGTGCCACCAGCAGAGATCAAGGTGGACTAGCGGAAGAGACCCAGTACTTC; CDR3: CATSRDQGGLAEETQYF
J: TRBJ2-5; V: TRBV18; D: -; size: few; DNA: TGTGCCAGCTCACCACAACCGGGAGAGACCCAGTACTTC; CDR3: CASSPQPGETQYF
J: TRBJ2-2; V: TRBV5-4; D: -; size: -; DNA: TGTGCCAACAGCTTGGGGCAGGGGATATCACGAGGGGAGCTGTTTTTT; CDR3: CANSLGQGISRGELFF
J: TRBJ2-1; V: TRBV10-1; D: TRBD1; size: -; DNA: TGCGCCAGCAGTGACATCCCCTTCTTAACAGGGGCTCCCTACGATGAGCAGTTCTTC; CDR3: CASSDIPFLTGAPYDEQFF
J: TRBJ2-5; V: TRBV10-3; D: TRBD1; size: -; DNA: TGTGCCATCAGTGGAACCGACAGGGCGGGCCAAGAGACCCAGTACTTC; CDR3: CAISGTDRAGQETQYF
J: TRBJ2-5; V: TRBV5-4; D: TRBD2; size: -; DNA: TGTGCCAGCAGCTGGACGGGACTAGCGGGCCTAGAGACCCAGTACTTC; CDR3: CASSWTGLAGLETQYF
J: TRBJ2-1; V: TRBV2; D: TRBD2; size: many; DNA: TGTGCCAGCAGTATTCTAGCGGGAGGTGGGAATGAGCAGTTCTTC; CDR3: CASSILAGGGNEQFF
J: TRBJ1-1; V: TRBV6-1; D: TRBD1; size: many; DNA: TGTGCCAGCAGTGCCGACAGGGCGGGTTTCGCTGAAGCTTTCTTT; CDR3: CASSADRAGFAEAFF
J: TRBJ1-1; V: TRBV11-1; D: TRBD1; size: -; DNA: TGTGCCAGCAGCTTACGAACAGGGGGGAACACTGAAGCTTTCTTT; CDR3: CASSLRTGGNTEAFF
J: TRBJ2-3; V: TRBV7-9; D: -; size: -; DNA: TGTGCCAGCAGCCCAAAGAGGACTAGCACAGATACGCAGTATTTT; CDR3: CASSPKRTSTDTQYF
J: TRBJ2-2; V: TRBV7-9; D: -; size: many; DNA: TGTGCCAGCAGCCCCAAGGTCGCCGGGGAGCTGTTTTTT; CDR3: CASSPKVAGELFF
J: TRBJ2-3; V: TRBV29-1; D: -; size: -; DNA: TGCAGCGTTCCTGCTTCCGGGACCAACACAGATACGCAGTATTTT; CDR3: CSVPASGTNTDTQYF
J: TRBJ1-2; V: TRBV28; D: -; size: few; DNA: TGTGCCAGCAGTACCCCGAGAGGCTACACCTTC; CDR3: CASSTPRGYTF
J: TRBJ1-1; V: TRBV28; D: -; size: -; DNA: TGTGCCAGCAGTGGGGCAGAGGGATTAAGAGCTTTCTTT; CDR3: CASSGAEGLRAFF
J: TRBJ2-1; V: TRBV29-1; D: TRBD2; size: few; DNA: TGCAGCGTCTTGCTGTTAGCCGGGACTACTTTTAATGAGCAGTTCTTC; CDR3: CSVLLLAGTTFNEQFF
J: TRBJ1-1; V: TRBV2; D: -; size: many; DNA: TGTGCCAGCACCTCTACTGGCGGGGGCACTGAAGCTTTCTTT; CDR3: CASTSTGGGTEAFF
J: TRBJ1-2; V: TRBV7-2; D: -; size: -; DNA: TGTGCCAGCAGCTTATCCTCCCAGGGCGACTATGGCTACACCTTC; CDR3: CASSLSSQGDYGYTF
J: TRBJ2-7; V: TRBV6-6; D: TRBD2; size: -; DNA: TGTGCCAGCAGTTACTCCCGTTCTACTAGCGTCCGTGAACAGTACTTC; CDR3: CASSYSRSTSVREQYF
J: TRBJ1-4; V: TRBV19; D: -; size: -; DNA: TGTGCCAGTAGTAACGCGAGGGGCCCCACTAATGAAAAACTGTTTTTT; CDR3: CASSNARGPTNEKLFF
J: TRBJ2-1; V: TRBV28; D: -; size: -; DNA: TGTGCCAGCAGTTTATGGGGGGAAGGGCAGTGGGTCCAGTTCTTC; CDR3: CASSLWGEGQWVQFF
J: TRBJ2-5; V: TRBV29-1; D: -; size: many; DNA: TGCAGCGTTGCCCCGGGCAACTCCCAAGAGACCCAGTACTTC; CDR3: CSVAPGNSQETQYF
J: TRBJ2-1; V: TRBV28; D: TRBD2; size: few; DNA: TGTGCCAGCAGTTCCTCCTCCGGGACTACCTTCTACAATGAGCAGTTCTTC; CDR3: CASSSSSGTTFYNEQFF
J: TRBJ2-1; V: TRBV6-6; D: -; size: few; DNA: TGTGCCAGCAGCTCTTCCAGGGGAGGCGAGCAGTTCTTC; CDR3: CASSSSRGGEQFF
J: TRBJ1-1; V: TRBV27; D: -; size: few; DNA: TGTGCCAGCAGTTTCGGGGTAGTTAGTACTGAAGCTTTCTTT; CDR3: CASSFGVVSTEAFF
J: TRBJ1-4; V: TRBV6-5; D: TRBD1; size: -; DNA: TGTGCCAGCAGTTACTCTAGACAGGGGAATGAAAAACTGTTTTTT; CDR3: CASSYSRQGNEKLFF
J: TRBJ1-2; V: TRBV28; D: TRBD1; size: -; DNA: TGTGCCAGCAGTTTTTCCGGGGGGACAGGGCCCCACTATGGCTACACCTTC; CDR3: CASSFSGGTGPHYGYTF
J: TRBJ2-1; V: TRBV6-5; D: -; size: -; DNA: TGTGCCAGCAGTGCCCAGGTCCAGGGAAATGAGCAGTTCTTC; CDR3: CASSAQVQGNEQFF
J: TRBJ1-2; V: TRBV28; D: -; size: -; DNA: TGTGCCAGCCACCGGGAAAGTTATGGCTACACCTTC; CDR3: CASHRESYGYTF
J: TRBJ2-5; V: TRBV9; D: -; size: -; DNA: TGTGCCAGCAGCGTAGCCGGAGGGGTATCCCAAGAGACCCAGTACTTC; CDR3: CASSVAGGVSQETQYF
J: TRBJ2-2; V: TRBV28; D: -; size: -; DNA: TGTGCCAGCAGTCCCCAACCCACAGGGCTGTTTTTT; CDR3: CASSPQPTGLFF
J: TRBJ2-5; V: TRBV27; D: -; size: -; DNA: TGTGCCAGCAGTTCTCGACAGCGTCGGGAGACCCAGTACTTC; CDR3: CASSSRQRRETQYF
J: TRBJ2-7; V: TRBV5-4; D: TRBD1; size: -; DNA: TGTGCCAGCAGCTCGGACAGGGAAGGCGAGCAGTACTTC; CDR3: CASSSDREGEQYF
J: TRBJ2-5; V: TRBV2; D: -; size: -; DNA: TGTGCCAGCATGCAGGGTAGTAAAGAGACCCAGTACTTC; CDR3: CASMQGSKETQYF
J: TRBJ2-7; V: TRBV2; D: -; size: many; DNA: TGTGCCAGCAGAGGGGAAGTCGAGCAGTACTTC; CDR3: CASRGEVEQYF
J: TRBJ1-1; V: TRBV18; D: -; size: few; DNA: TGTGCCAGCTCACCCGTTCGAAGGGATAGTGCTGAAGCTTTCTTT; CDR3: CASSPVRRDSAEAFF
J: TRBJ2-5; V: TRBV28; D: TRBD2; size: few; DNA: TGTGCCAGCAGCCCCGGGACTAGCGGGAGGGCCGGGGTGGAGACCCAGTACTTC; CDR3: CASSPGTSGRAGVETQYF
J: TRBJ1-1; V: TRBV2; D: TRBD1; size: few; DNA: TGTGCCAGCAGGGGACAGATGAACACTGAAGCTTTCTTT; CDR3: CASRGQMNTEAFF
J: TRBJ2-4; V: TRBV10-3; D: TRBD2; size: -; DNA: TGTGCCATCAGTGAGGGCGGGACTAGCGGGAAAAACATTCAGTACTTC; CDR3: CAISEGGTSGKNIQYF
J: TRBJ2-1; V: TRBV5-4; D: -; size: -; DNA: TGCGCCAGCAGCTTAGGGGACGATGAGCAGTTCTTC; CDR3: CASSLGDDEQFF
J: TRBJ1-1; V: TRBV6-1; D: -; size: few; DNA: TGTGCCAGCAGTTGGGCTGGGGTGAACACTGAAGCTTTCTTT; CDR3: CASSWAGVNTEAFF
J: TRBJ2-3; V: TRBV11-3; D: -; size: -; DNA: TGTGCCAGCAGCTTCCAAGCGCTCGACACAGATACGCAGTATTTT; CDR3: CASSFQALDTDTQYF
J: TRBJ2-7; V: TRBV7-8; D: -; size: few; DNA: TGTGCCAGCAGCTCTTCGCCACTGGGCGAGCAGTACTTC; CDR3: CASSSSPLGEQYF
J: TRBJ2-2; V: TRBV4-2; D: TRBD2; size: -; DNA: TGTGCCAGCAGCCCTGGTGGCGGGAGCCCCCGGGAGCTGTTTTTT; CDR3: CASSPGGGSPRELFF
J: TRBJ2-3; V: TRBV4-1; D: -; size: -; DNA: TGCGCCAGCAGCCAAGGCATTGGGGGGGCCGGAGATACGCAGTATTTT; CDR3: CASSQGIGGAGDTQYF
J: TRBJ1-5; V: TRBV7-3; D: -; size: -; DNA: TGTGCCAGCAGCTTAACACAGGGTCTGAATCAGCCCCAGCATTTT; CDR3: CASSLTQGLNQPQHF
J: TRBJ2-2; V: TRBV6-5; D: TRBD2; size: -; DNA: TGTGCCAGCAGGTCAACTAGCGTCACGGGGGAGCTGTTTTTT; CDR3: CASRSTSVTGELFF